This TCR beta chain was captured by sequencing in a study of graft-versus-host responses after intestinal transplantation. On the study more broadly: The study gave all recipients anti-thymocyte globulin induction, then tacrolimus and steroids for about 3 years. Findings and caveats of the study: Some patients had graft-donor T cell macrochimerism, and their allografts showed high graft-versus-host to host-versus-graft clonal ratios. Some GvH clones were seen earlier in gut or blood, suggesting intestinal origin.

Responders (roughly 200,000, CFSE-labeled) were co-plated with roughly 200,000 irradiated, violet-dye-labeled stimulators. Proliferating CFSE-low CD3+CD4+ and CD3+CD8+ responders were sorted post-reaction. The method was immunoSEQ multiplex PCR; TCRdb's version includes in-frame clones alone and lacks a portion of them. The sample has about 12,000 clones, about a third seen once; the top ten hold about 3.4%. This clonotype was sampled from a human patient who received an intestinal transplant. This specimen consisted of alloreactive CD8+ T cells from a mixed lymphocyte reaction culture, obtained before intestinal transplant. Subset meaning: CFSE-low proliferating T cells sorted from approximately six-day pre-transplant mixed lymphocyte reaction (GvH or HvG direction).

CDR3 DNA: TGTGCCAGCGGAGTGGGCACAGATACGCAGTATTTT. Protein: CASGVGTDTQYF. The genes are TRBV25-1 and TRBJ2-3; no definite D call. Trimming took off 8 bases at V and 1 base at J, with 7 bases between the two ends. The germline CDR1 and CDR2 sequences are MGHDK and SYGVNS. CDR3 length: 12 residues. Full variable domain (remainder filled in from reference TRBV25-1 and TRBJ2-3): EADIYQTPRYLVIGTGKKITLECSQTMGHDKMYWYQQDPGMELHLIHYSYGVNSTEKGDLSSESTVSRIRTEHFPLTLESARPSHTSQYLCASGVGTDTQYFGPGTRLTVL.